A single TCR beta chain is shown here with its context. This clonotype was seen at least ten times. Which antigen it targets is not known. Per-base quality was not reported, and no clone a single base away is much larger than it. Sequencer: Illumina HiSeq 2500. TCR beta libraries were prepared by quantitative 5'-RACE with molecular barcodes. Turning to the authors' computational methods: A new computational method, built on a probabilistic model of VDJ rearrangement, was used to identify disease-linked TCR variants. TCRdb trimmed public reads at Q25 via fastp, called clones via MiXCR and kept in-frame beta chains. Entries that share a CDR3 protein sequence are merged under the most common genes and DNA. The V and J calls here are based on TCRdb, not the publication. This sample comprises approximately 300,000 distinct CDR3 sequences, roughly 8% of them detected only once. The top ten clones comprise approximately 14% of the sample.

The data were taken from a study of CD8 T cells in ankylosing spondylitis (dated by TCRdb to about 2017). General notes on the study: The study profiled T cell receptor beta repertoires in healthy donors and ankylosing spondylitis patients to find disease-linked TCR variants. In total, the full study cohort was made up of some 100 healthy donors and about two dozen ankylosing spondylitis patients. Samples of peripheral blood were taken, and for ankylosing spondylitis patients, synovial fluid was collected as well.

The germline V gene encodes CDR1 SGHTA and CDR2 FQGNSA. From the cysteine through the phenylalanine, the CDR3 covers 13 amino acids. Of the read, only the CDR3 DNA is kept; its 39 bases are in frame from base 1. The trim is 9 bases for V and 8 bases for J, with a gap of 14 bases between the germline ends. The investigation overall reported the following: Blood from ankylosing spondylitis patients appeared to be characterized by a TCR beta motif composed of 7 to 9 highly homologous amino acid variants. Some of the motif variants had been reported before in the synovial fluid and blood of reactive arthritis patients, a finding that suggests common disease-initiation mechanisms. The disease-linked clones were reported as significantly enriched in matched synovial fluid samples from ankylosing spondylitis patients. The disease-linked clones showed a CD8+ phenotype and occurred at relatively low frequencies in peripheral blood.

Sequences were obtained from blood, either unsorted or a sorted T cell fraction (not recorded which). This chain joins TRBV7-2 to TRBJ1-6, with TRBD1 perhaps the D gene, on 5 matching bases. The sequence came from a male donor with ankylosing spondylitis. DNA sequence: TGTGCCAGTGCGGGGCAGACCGATTCACCCCTCCACTTT. It encodes CASAGQTDSPLHF.